The 32 T cell receptor beta chains in this list originate from one sample, sequenced in a study of blood T cell repertoires in COVID-19. Here immunoSEQ multiplex PCR was the method, and the copy in TCRdb shows in-frame clones only, minus some. The sample lists 40,000 to 60,000 clones; approximately 84% were seen once. Material: peripheral blood. The receptor set was obtained from a man between 45 and 60 years old with active COVID-19.

This clone was observed a few times. The chain joins TRBV5-1 to TRBJ1-2; D perhaps matches TRBD1 (6 bases). The CDR3 runs 15 residues. Looked up from germline, CDR1 is SGHRS and CDR2 is YFSETQ. V was cut by 4 bases and J by 7 bases, with 20 bases left in between. The CDR3 DNA reads TGCGCCAGCAGCCGGGACAACGGGGGGGACGCTGGCTACACCTTC. Its protein product is CASSRDNGGDAGYTF.

The chain recombines TRBV2 with TRBJ2-1; a possible D gene is TRBD2 (5 bases). V shed 7 bases and J shed 2 bases, with 9 bases lying between them. CDR1 SNHLY and CDR2 FYNNEI come from the germline V gene. The CDR3 extends over 13 amino acids. The CDR3, as DNA: TGTGCCAGCAAACCCGGGACCTACAATGAGCAGTTCTTC. Protein: CASKPGTYNEQFF.

This clone came up once. This chain connects TRBV2 to TRBJ1-2; D is unresolved. The CDR3 is made up of 13 amino acids. Germline-derived CDR1 and CDR2 are SNHLY and FYNNEI. Between the trimmed V and J ends, which lost 4 bases and 8 bases, there was a span of 14 bases. The CDR3 region has the DNA TGTGCCAGCAGTGTGGCAGTGGTAACGGGCTACACCTTC. Its translation is CASSVAVVTGYTF. Looking up the rest from reference TRBV2 and TRBJ1-2 gives the full variable domain: EPEVTQTPSHQVTQMGQEVILRCVPISNHLYFYWYRQILGQKVEFLVSFYNNEISEKSEIFDDQFSVERPDGSNFTLKIRSTKLEDSAMYFCASSVAVVTGYTFGSGTRLTVV.

This rearrangement joins TRBV19 to TRBJ2-5; tentative D call: TRBD2 (6 bases). The CDR3 sequence is 15 residues long. With 5 bases removed from V and 3 bases from J, the gap between germline ends came to 16 bases. Germline V gene sequence: CDR1 LNHDA, CDR2 SQIVND (reference sequence). CDR3: CASSGRGAEKETQYF. For the CDR3, the DNA is TGTGCCAGTAGTGGGCGGGGAGCTGAAAAAGAGACCCAGTACTTC.

The V call is TRBV5-1, the J call TRBJ2-5; no clear D gene. CDR1 and CDR2 (germline): SGHRS, YFSETQ. With 0 bases removed from V and 6 bases from J, the gap between germline ends came to 12 bases. This CDR3 comprises 14 residues. CDR3 region: CASSLVTNVKTQYF. The CDR3 DNA is TGCGCCAGCAGCTTGGTCACTAATGTTAAGACCCAGTACTTC.

The chain is built from TRBV27 and TRBJ1-4; 7 bases fit TRBD1. CDR3 length: 14 amino acids. CDR1 and CDR2 from the germline V gene are MNHEY and SMNVEV (reference sequence). Germline trimming cut 5 bases from V and 1 base from J; bases unmatched to any gene: 1. The CDR3 DNA sequence: TGTGCCAGCAGTCGACAGGGAACTAATGAAAAACTGTTTTTT. Translated, it gives CASSRQGTNEKLFF. The whole variable domain, filled in from reference TRBV27 and TRBJ1-4, reads EAQVTQNPRYLITVTGKKLTVTCSQNMNHEYMSWYRQDPGLGLRQIYYSMNVEVTDKGDVPEGYKVSRKEKRNFPLILESPSPNQTSLYFCASSRQGTNEKLFFGSGTQLSVL.

The V and J genes are TRBV29-1 and TRBJ2-3; TRBD1 is a possible D gene (5 bases). Germline V lookup: CDR1 SQVTM, CDR2 ANQGSEA. This CDR3 contains 14 residues. Trimming took 5 bases from V and 2 from J, leaving 14 bases between them. CDR3 DNA: TGCAGCGTTATCTGGGCAGGGCCCACAGATACGCAGTATTTT. Translation: CSVIWAGPTDTQYF.

The chain has TRBV11-2 and TRBJ2-7; D unclear. This CDR3 spans 11 amino acids. The germline gives CDR1 SGHAT, CDR2 FQNNGV. Trimming shortened V by 5 bases and J by 2 bases, and 4 bases separated the two germline ends. DNA of the CDR3: TGTGCCAGCAGCCCCGCCTACGAGCAGTACTTC. Its translation is CASSPAYEQYF.

This chain uses TRBV7-9 with TRBJ1-6; 7 bases line up with TRBD1. V dropped 7 bases and J dropped 4; count of bases not matched to a gene: 7. This CDR3 has 15 amino acids. Germline V CDR1 and CDR2: SEHNR, FQNEAQ (reference sequence). DNA of the CDR3: TGTGCCAGCAACTCGGAGACAGGGTATAATTCACCCCTCCACTTT. It yields the protein CASNSETGYNSPLHF.

V is TRBV5-1 and J is TRBJ2-1; the D gene is possibly TRBD1 (5 bases). Germline lookup yields CDR1 SGHRS and CDR2 YFSETQ. This CDR3 has 13 amino acids. The V and J ends lost 4 bases and 9 bases respectively, with 14 bases between them. The CDR3 spells CASSDSPRGEQFF. The DNA for the CDR3 is TGCGCCAGCAGCGACAGCCCCCGCGGTGAGCAGTTCTTC. Using reference TRBV5-1 and TRBJ2-1 for the parts outside the CDR3, the full variable domain is KAGVTQTPRYLIKTRGQQVTLSCSPISGHRSVSWYQQTPGQGLQFLFEYFSETQRNKGNFPGRFSGRQFSNSRSEMNVSTLELGDSALYLCASSDSPRGEQFFGPGTRLTVL.

The rearrangement links TRBV7-2 to TRBJ2-7; perhaps TRBD2 as D (5 bases). Germline assignment: CDR1 SGHTA and CDR2 FQGNSA. The CDR3 loop spans 14 amino acids. The ends were cut back, 5 bases at V and 0 bases at J, with 11 bases in the middle. The CDR3, as DNA: TGTGCCAGCAGCGAGGGCCTCCCCTCCTACGAGCAGTACTTC. It specifies CASSEGLPSYEQYF.

The table lists this clone with a count of one. V usage is TRBV19 and J usage is TRBJ1-2, with 7 bases matching TRBD1. Germline CDR1 LNHDA, CDR2 SQIVND (reference sequence). V gave up 6 bases and J gave up 3 bases; unmatched junction bases: 1. CDR3 size: 12 residues. CDR3 in amino acids: CASSQGDYGYTF. Here the CDR3 DNA reads TGTGCCAGTAGCCAGGGGGACTATGGCTACACCTTC.

This clone turned up a few times. The genes are TRBV12-3 or TRBV12-4 and TRBJ1-6; a possible D gene is TRBD1 (5 bases). The CDR3 is 13 amino acids. V dropped 3 bases and J dropped 9 bases, with 9 bases sitting between them. This CDR3 is CASSFSGVSPLHF. The CDR3 DNA sequence: TGTGCCAGCAGTTTTTCGGGGGTTTCACCCCTCCACTTT.

V gene TRBV28 combines with J gene TRBJ1-5, with D possibly matching TRBD1 (5 bases). The CDR3 spans 14 residues. Between the trimmed V and J ends, which lost 2 bases and 9 bases, there was a span of 14 bases. Germline loops: CDR1 MDHEN, CDR2 SYDVKM. For the CDR3, the DNA is TGTGCCAGCAGTTTACCAGGGACTCCGCTGCCCCAGCATTTT. Amino acid sequence: CASSLPGTPLPQHF.

J is TRBJ2-7 and V is TRBV14; a weak D match, TRBD2 (5 bases). Germline CDR1 and CDR2: SGHDN and FVKESK. The length of the CDR3 is 13 residues. Trimming removed 7 bases from V and 0 bases from J, with 10 bases in between. CDR3 protein: CASTLGSSYEQYF. The CDR3 coding sequence is TGTGCCAGCACCCTGGGGAGCTCCTACGAGCAGTACTTC. The full variable domain, rest sourced from reference TRBV14 and TRBJ2-7, is EAGVTQFPSHSVIEKGQTVTLRCDPISGHDNLYWYRRVMGKEIKFLLHFVKESKQDESGMPNNRFLAERTGGTYSTLKVQPAELEDSGVYFCASTLGSSYEQYFGPGTRLTVT.

This chain uses TRBV5-1 with TRBJ1-1, with D perhaps TRBD1 (6 bases). V was trimmed by 0 bases and J by 5 bases, leaving 14 bases between them. The CDR3 is 15 amino acids. Germline values: CDR1 SGHRS, CDR2 YFSETQ. The CDR3 DNA reads as TGCGCCAGCAGCTTGGTTTCTACAGGGAGTACTGAAGCTTTCTTT. Protein: CASSLVSTGSTEAFF. The full variable domain, with the rest looked up from reference TRBV5-1 and TRBJ1-1, is KAGVTQTPRYLIKTRGQQVTLSCSPISGHRSVSWYQQTPGQGLQFLFEYFSETQRNKGNFPGRFSGRQFSNSRSEMNVSTLELGDSALYLCASSLVSTGSTEAFFGQGTRLTVV.

The CDR3 nucleotides read TGTGCCAGTAGTATACGGACACTAGCTTCCTACGAGCAGTACTTC. Its translation is CASSIRTLASYEQYF. The chain joins TRBV19 to TRBJ2-7; perhaps TRBD2 as D (6 bases). The CDR3 consists of 15 residues. The V gene's germline CDR1 is LNHDA and CDR2 SQIVND (reference sequence). V was trimmed by 2 bases and J by 1 base, leaving 12 bases between them.

This chain connects TRBV29-1 to TRBJ2-7; 14 positions match TRBD2. This CDR3 comprises 14 residues. The V and J ends lost 4 bases and 7 bases, in that order; junction bases with no gene match: 6. Germline loops: CDR1 SQVTM, CDR2 ANQGSEA. In DNA form, the CDR3 reads TGCAGCGTTGTGGGGACTAGCGGGGGTAGGGAGCAGTACTTC. This encodes CSVVGTSGGREQYF.

The chain uses TRBV19 and TRBJ1-1; 7 nucleotides align to TRBD1. V shed 6 bases and J 2 bases; nucleotides not matched to a gene: 6. Germline V lookup: CDR1 LNHDA, CDR2 SQIVND (reference sequence). The CDR3 loop spans 14 amino acids. The CDR3 reads CASRYGTENTEAFF. The CDR3 region has the DNA TGTGCCAGTAGGTACGGGACAGAAAACACTGAAGCTTTCTTT.

The genes are TRBV6-6 and TRBJ1-2; 10 nucleotides line up with TRBD1. The CDR3 is 15 amino acids. The junction had 9 bases not matched to a gene; V was cut back by 4 bases and J by 7 bases. Germline CDR1 MNHNY, CDR2 SVGAGI (reference sequence). CDR3 loop: CASSSAGTGDGGYTF. The CDR3 DNA sequence: TGTGCCAGCAGTTCAGCCGGGACAGGGGATGGTGGCTACACCTTC.

This chain connects TRBV18 to TRBJ2-5, with TRBD2 matching over 7 bases. Per the germline V gene, CDR1 is KGHSH and CDR2 is LQKENI. The trim removed 3 bases at V and 1 base at J, leaving 8 bases unmatched. The CDR3 totals 16 residues. CDR3 DNA: TGTGCCAGCTCACCGAAGGCGGGGGATATCCAAGAGACCCAGTACTTC. It encodes CASSPKAGDIQETQYF.

CDR3 sequence reads: CASSLAGRGYEQYF. The CDR3 nucleotides are TGTGCCAGCAGCTTAGCGGGCAGGGGCTACGAGCAGTACTTC. This rearrangement joins TRBV7-9 to TRBJ2-7; a possible D gene is TRBD1 (6 bases). CDR1 and CDR2 from the germline V gene are SEHNR and FQNEAQ (reference sequence). There are 14 residues in the CDR3. V was clipped by 0 bases and J by 3 bases, with 9 bases between them.

As DNA, the CDR3 is TGTGCCAGCAGCTTAGTTCTCGTTGGCTACACCTTC. Translated: CASSLVLVGYTF. V is TRBV7-2 and J is TRBJ1-2, with D unresolved. The CDR3 has 12 amino acids. Trimming shortened V by 1 base and J by 7 bases, and 7 bases separated the two germline ends. Germline loops: CDR1 SGHTA, CDR2 FQGNSA.

The chain recombines TRBV29-1 with TRBJ1-1, with D perhaps TRBD1 (6 bases). The germline V gene encodes CDR1 SQVTM and CDR2 ANQGSEA. V lost 0 bases and J 0 bases, leaving 8 bases between the germline ends. The CDR3 runs to 14 residues. In DNA, the CDR3 is TGCAGCGTTGAAGATAGGGGGATGAACACTGAAGCTTTCTTT. Its protein product is CSVEDRGMNTEAFF.

This clone was seen only a few times. This sequence joins TRBV6-5 and TRBJ2-7, with D perhaps matching TRBD2 (6 bases). Trimming removed 8 bases at V and 1 base at J, with 15 bases between. Germline CDR1 is MNHEY and CDR2 is SVGAGI. The CDR3 spans 14 residues. Here the CDR3 reads CASGRDSKSYEQYF. CDR3 nucleotides: TGTGCCAGCGGCCGGGACTCCAAGTCCTACGAGCAGTACTTC.

Only one count was recorded for this clone. The V and J genes are TRBV10-3 and TRBJ2-2; 7 bases map to TRBD2. Germline lookup yields CDR1 ENHRY and CDR2 SYGVKD. The CDR3 totals 15 residues. Germline trimming cut 5 bases from V and 5 bases from J; bases unmatched to any gene: 8. CDR3 sequence: CAISPRGEGTGELFF. CDR3 DNA sequence: TGTGCCATCAGTCCTCGGGGGGAGGGAACCGGGGAGCTGTTTTTT.

This chain joins TRBV21-1 and TRBJ2-4; the D segment call TRBD1 is taken from the table without a DNA check. TRBV21-1 is tagged as a pseudogene. The CDR3 runs to 18 residues. The CDR3 bases are TGTGCCAGCAGCAAAAAGGAGAAACAGGGATTAGCCAAAAACATTCAGTACTTC. As protein: CASSKKEKQGLAKNIQYF.

The chain links TRBV4-3 to TRBJ2-1, with 7 nucleotides matching TRBD1. Germline-derived CDR1 and CDR2 are LGHNA and YSLEER. V was clipped by 4 bases and J by 5 bases; unmatched bases: 11. This CDR3 comprises 16 residues. As DNA, the CDR3 is TGCGCCAGCAGCCGATACCGGGACAGCCCCAACAATGAGCAGTTCTTC. Translating it yields CASSRYRDSPNNEQFF.

This chain joins TRBV27 and TRBJ2-7; 9 nucleotides agree with TRBD1. The germline V gene has CDR1 MNHEY and CDR2 SMNVEV (reference sequence). This CDR3 contains 15 residues. V lost 6 bases, J lost 4 bases, and 10 bases stayed unmatched. CDR3 nucleotides: TGTGCCAGCAGGTGGGGCGGGACAGGGAAGTACGAGCAGTACTTC. Translated: CASRWGGTGKYEQYF.

The chain combines TRBV5-6 with TRBJ2-5, with TRBD2 identical over 13 bases. CDR1 and CDR2 (germline): SGHDT, YYEEEE. Losses at the gene ends were 5 bases for V and 9 bases for J; bases not matched to a gene: 13. The CDR3 loop spans 16 amino acids. The CDR3 DNA follows: TGTGCCAGCAGTCGGACTAGCGGGGGCCCCCTAAGGGCCCAGTACTTC. Protein product: CASSRTSGGPLRAQYF.

This chain uses TRBV4-1 with TRBJ1-5, with no clear D. Trimming pared 1 base from V and 2 bases from J, leaving 9 bases between. The CDR3 runs 15 residues. CDR1 MGHRA and CDR2 YSYEKL come from the germline V gene. CDR3 region: CASSQGHLGNQPQHF. The CDR3 nucleotides are TGCGCCAGCAGCCAAGGACACTTGGGCAATCAGCCCCAGCATTTT.

This clone was recorded a few times. The rearrangement uses TRBV18 and TRBJ1-4; the match to TRBD1 covers 9 bases. From germline, CDR1 is KGHSH and CDR2 LQKENI. This CDR3 is built from 15 residues. After removal of 0 bases from V and 7 bases from J, the junction contained 3 bases not matched to a gene. Here the CDR3 DNA reads TGTGCCAGCTCACCACCGGGACAGGGTGGTGAAAAACTGTTTTTT. The encoded protein is CASSPPGQGGEKLFF.